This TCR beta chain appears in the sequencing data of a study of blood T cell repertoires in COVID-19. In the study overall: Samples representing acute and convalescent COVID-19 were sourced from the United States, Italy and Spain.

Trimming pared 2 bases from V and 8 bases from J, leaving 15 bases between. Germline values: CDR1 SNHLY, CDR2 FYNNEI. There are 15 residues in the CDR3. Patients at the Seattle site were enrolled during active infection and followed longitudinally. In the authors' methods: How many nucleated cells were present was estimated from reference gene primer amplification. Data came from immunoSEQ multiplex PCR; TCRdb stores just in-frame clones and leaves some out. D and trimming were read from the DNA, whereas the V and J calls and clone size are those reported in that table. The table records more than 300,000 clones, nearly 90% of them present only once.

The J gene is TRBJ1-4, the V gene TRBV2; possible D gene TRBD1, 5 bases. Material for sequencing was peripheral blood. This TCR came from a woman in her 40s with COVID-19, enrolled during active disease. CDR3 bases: TGTGCCAGCAGTGAATCAGGGCAGGGATGGGAAAAACTGTTTTTT. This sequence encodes CASSESGQGWEKLFF.